The 7 T cell receptor beta chains given below trace back to one sample, sequenced in a study of blood T cell repertoires in COVID-19. Assay used: immunoSEQ multiplex PCR; TCRdb lists only in-frame clones, some missing. The sample includes approximately 260,000 clones, roughly 90% of them seen just once. The sequencing input was peripheral blood. These receptors all come from a middle-aged woman who had recovered from COVID-19.

This chain joins TRBV7-2 and TRBJ1-2; 9 positions match TRBD1. With 0 bases clipped from V and 8 bases from J, the junction kept 7 bases outside the gene matches. This CDR3 has 15 residues. Germline CDR1 reads SGHTA; CDR2 reads FQGNSA. CDR3 DNA sequence: TGTGCCAGCAGCTTAGCGAAAGGACAGGGGATCGGCTACACCTTC. Protein: CASSLAKGQGIGYTF. Looking up the rest from reference TRBV7-2 and TRBJ1-2 gives the full variable domain: GAGVSQSPSNKVTEKGKDVELRCDPISGHTALYWYRQSLGQGLEFLIYFQGNSAPDKSGLPSDRFSAERTGGSVSTLTIQRTQQEDSAVYLCASSLAKGQGIGYTFGSGTRLTVV.

The rearrangement uses TRBV7-2 and TRBJ2-7; possibly TRBD2 for D (5 bases). The CDR3 has 13 amino acids. Per the germline V gene, CDR1 is SGHTA and CDR2 is FQGNSA. V was pared by 0 bases and J by 4 bases, with 7 bases between. The CDR3 protein is CASSLAGKYEQYF. The CDR3 DNA is TGTGCCAGCAGCTTAGCCGGGAAGTACGAGCAGTACTTC.

This clone was found a few times. This chain joins TRBV5-1 and TRBJ2-7; 7 bases agree with TRBD2. V lost 2 bases, J lost 6 bases, and 8 bases stayed unmatched. Germline V gene data show CDR1 as SGHRS and CDR2 as YFSETQ. The CDR3 is 14 residues long. CDR3 coding DNA: TGCGCCAGCAGCTTATTAAGCGGGATCGGCGAGCAGTACTTC. As protein: CASSLLSGIGEQYF. Full variable domain (outside the CDR3, taken from reference TRBV5-1 and TRBJ2-7): KAGVTQTPRYLIKTRGQQVTLSCSPISGHRSVSWYQQTPGQGLQFLFEYFSETQRNKGNFPGRFSGRQFSNSRSEMNVSTLELGDSALYLCASSLLSGIGEQYFGPGTRLTVT.

V gene TRBV21-1 combines with J gene TRBJ1-5. TRBV21-1 represents a pseudogene. This CDR3 spans 15 amino acids. CDR3 nucleotide sequence: TGTGCCAGCAGCAAAGCGCGGGGTGTTCATCAGCCCCAGCATTTT. Translation gives CASSKARGVHQPQHF.

In this sample, this clone turned up a few times. The rearrangement joins TRBV5-3 to TRBJ2-7; 9 nucleotides agree with TRBD2. TRBV5-3 qualifies as an ORF whose function is uncertain. This CDR3 has 13 residues. V was clipped by 8 bases and J by 4 bases; unmatched bases: 7. The CDR3 reads CARGLAGSYEQYF. The DNA for the CDR3 is TGTGCCAGGGGACTAGCCGGGTCGTACGAGCAGTACTTC.

The V gene is TRBV2, the J gene TRBJ1-4; D may be TRBD1 (6 bases). The CDR3 spans 11 residues. V was trimmed by 4 bases and J by 15 bases, leaving 12 bases between them. Germline assignment: CDR1 SNHLY and CDR2 FYNNEI. The CDR3: CASSARRTVFF. Here the CDR3 DNA reads TGTGCCAGCAGTGCCCGGAGGACAGTGTTTTTT.

The chain is built from TRBV10-3 and TRBJ2-1; TRBD2 agrees at 15 bases. The trim removed 10 bases at V and 8 bases at J, leaving 12 bases unmatched. This CDR3 is 16 amino acids long. Germline V gene lookup returns CDR1 ENHRY and CDR2 SYGVKD. In DNA form, the CDR3 reads TGTGCCACGGACTCTGGACTAGCGGGAGGGACGGATGAGCAGTTCTTC. Translation: CATDSGLAGGTDEQFF.